What follows is one T cell receptor (beta chain) and its context. It lacks a known antigen. No much larger clonotype is one base removed from it; base qualities were not supplied. Library construction relied on the immunoSEQ multiplex PCR assay. The table was pulled from immuneACCESS by TCRdb, which kept in-frame rearrangements only. Such tables lose some clones; where checked, under half of the loss comes from unresolved V genes, and the rest has no known cause. A total of about 97,000 clones appear in this sample, approximately 90% of them only once. Approximately 7.8% of the sample comes from the top ten. These data belong to a study of control samples from healthy donors and cancer patients (dated by TCRdb to 2019 to 2021). Its CDR3 holds 14 amino acids, cysteine through phenylalanine. Only CDR3 DNA remains: 42 bases, in frame from the first base. The germline V gene encodes CDR1 MNHEY and CDR2 SMNVEV (reference sequence). After removal of 4 bases from V and 6 bases from J, the junction retains 6 bases not matched to a gene.

Recombination connected TRBV27 to TRBJ1-2; 9 middle bases align to TRBD1. The sample comprised blood. This TCR was recovered from a man aged 25 to 45 in good health. The CDR3 loop reads CASSSPGTGNGYTF. In nucleotide form, the sequence is TGTGCCAGCAGTTCCCCCGGGACAGGGAATGGCTACACCTTC.